This is a list of T cell receptor beta chains from one sample in a study of T-cell reconstitution after alpha-beta-depleted transplantation in children. TCRdb itself ran the PCR reads through MiXCR, one entry per CDR3 protein. The sample carries around 250,000 distinct CDR3 sequences, 9.9% recorded once. Sequenced material: PBMCs from the stem cell graft donor, taken from the stem cell graft. All receptors come from a human donor who donated a stem cell graft to a child with SCID. Each CDR3 is given with its conserved first and last residue. Each record gives: V gene, CDR3 protein.

TRBV7-8 CASSRKGLTETQYF
TRBV7-8 CASSSGSENYGYTF
TRBV12-3/TRBV12-4 CASSWTTDTQYF
TRBV29-1 CSANRDIQETQYF
TRBV27 CASSLFGASGIYEQYF
TRBV5-6 CASSSDGRSTDTQYF
TRBV27 CASKPVGNTEQYF
TRBV25-1 CASSGTSGGEQYF
TRBV5-1 CASSMGQGNSYEQYF
TRBV9 CASSVGQDAYEQYF
TRBV5-1 CASSLEGPGGRSPLHF
TRBV12-3/TRBV12-4 CASRPSAATNEKLFF
TRBV5-1 CASSLELGALNEQFF
TRBV6-1 CASTVLGTVNSPLHF
TRBV10-3 CAISESHGGYEQYF
TRBV5-1 CASSLWQGANYEQYF
TRBV12-3/TRBV12-4 CASSRTGTSEFF
TRBV10-3 CAINAGGNTDTQYF
TRBV6-4 CASSRDLQDTQYF
TRBV29-1 CSARDGSYEQYF
TRBV10-3 CAISDPGTGTYEQYF
TRBV6-5 CASSYSSQGSEQFF
TRBV12-5 CASGGRVQETQYF
TRBV14 CASSPGQVKTQYF
TRBV20-1 CSATGSQTGNTIYF
TRBV5-1 CASSLSGTGRDEQYF
TRBV18 CASSPKGAVHEQYF
TRBV11-2 CASSLREPAATDTQYF
TRBV2 CASKSGNNEKLFF
TRBV7-8 CASSSGTQETQYF
TRBV5-1 CASSPATGYGQYF
TRBV27 CASSPLMEGAEAFF
TRBV7-9 CASSARDSGTGELFF
TRBV20-1 CSARDDQANYGYTF
TRBV12-3/TRBV12-4 CASNERDGYNEQFF
TRBV11-2 CASSLDSSRGLAGGHNEQFF
TRBV5-8 CASSLGRISNQPQHF
TRBV3-1 CASSRQGLSYEQYF
TRBV20-1 CSATDPMETQYF
TRBV7-3 CASSPRLAGNYNEQFF
TRBV15 CATKPGLAQETQYF
TRBV7-6 CASSTSGSPGYEQYF
TRBV11-1 CASSLLKTVTGTGGSTYEQYF
TRBV2 CAIIFTGIAGGSGELFF